This T cell receptor beta chain was obtained from a study of blood T cell repertoires in COVID-19. As processed by the authors: Estimates of nucleated cell counts were drawn from the amplification of reference gene primers. TCRdb's copy holds only in-frame clones and misses some; the assay was immunoSEQ multiplex PCR. The V and J calls and clone size are taken from that table; D and trimming were inferred from the DNA. Here the sample spans about 220,000 clones, roughly 85% being singletons. This CDR3 comprises 15 residues. The germline V gene has CDR1 LGHNA and CDR2 YSLEER. Deletions cut 0 bases from V and 3 bases from J, with 11 bases between.

Sequences were obtained from peripheral blood. This sequence joins TRBV4-3 and TRBJ1-2, with a tentative D call TRBD1 (6 bases). The sequence derives from a woman in her sixties or seventies with COVID-19, enrolled during active disease. CDR3 residues: CASSQDVAGDYGYTF. As DNA, the CDR3 is TGCGCCAGCAGCCAAGATGTGGCAGGGGACTATGGCTACACCTTC.